The 10 T cell receptor beta chains below come from one sample, sequenced in a study of CD8+CD57+ T cells in acquired aplastic anemia. Sequencing was done on patients that had shown CD8+CD57+ cell expansion by flow cytometry. TCR beta VDJ combinations and CDR3 sequences were profiled from genomic DNA. One entry per CDR3 protein results from TCRdb running MiXCR on the reads. The table includes fewer than 250,000 distinct CDR3 sequences, roughly half detected once. Sequences were obtained from sorted CD4+, CD8+, or CD8+CD57+ T cells (not recorded which) from PBMCs. These receptors originate from a human donor with aplastic anemia.

In its sample, this clonotype was seen many times. The chain has TRBV6-4 and TRBJ1-2; possible D gene TRBD1, 5 bases. There are 13 residues in the CDR3. Germline V gene data show CDR1 as MRHNA and CDR2 as SNTAGT. V lost 6 bases to trimming and J lost 4 bases, with 12 bases between them. CDR3 nucleotides: TGTGCCAGCAGCCATCCGGGACTCTATGGCTACACCTTC. This gives the protein CASSHPGLYGYTF.

The genes are TRBV9 and TRBJ1-6; D is uncertain. Trimming took off 0 bases at V and 8 bases at J, with 18 bases between the two ends. Germline values: CDR1 SGDLS, CDR2 YYNGEE. The CDR3 has 17 residues. CDR3 residues: CASSVASSPGYDSPLHF. The CDR3 DNA is TGTGCCAGCAGCGTAGCCAGCAGTCCCGGGTACGATTCACCCCTCCACTTT.

A note on this clonotype: A read error may explain this, as a much larger clone is one base away. The rearrangement links TRBV12-5 to TRBJ1-2, with D perhaps TRBD1 (5 bases). The CDR3 is 14 amino acids. CDR1 and CDR2 (germline): LGHNT, FRNRAP. Between the trimmed V and J ends, which lost 6 bases and 4 bases, there was a span of 15 bases. The CDR3 region is CASGQDGRSYGYTF. The DNA for the CDR3 is TGTGCTAGTGGACAGGACGGTAGGAGCTATGGCTACACCTTC.

This clonotype has ten or more counts. The chain recombines TRBV4-3 with TRBJ2-1; the D gene could be TRBD1 or TRBD2 (6 bases each). Trimming stripped 0 bases from V and 3 bases from J, with 12 bases between. The CDR3 consists of 16 residues. The V gene's germline CDR1 is LGHNA and CDR2 YSLEER. In nucleotides, the CDR3 is TGCGCCAGCAGCCAAGATCGGGGGCTTGACTACAATGAGCAGTTCTTC. This sequence encodes CASSQDRGLDYNEQFF.

Comment on this clonotype: No conserved phenylalanine or tryptophan is present at the end of the CDR3, so a read error is the likely explanation. This chain connects TRBV6-2 or TRBV6-3 to TRBJ2-7; D not certain. Germline assignment: CDR1 MNHEY and CDR2 SVGEGT. Trimming shortened V by 7 bases and J by 3 bases, and 7 bases separated the two germline ends. The CDR3 covers 11 residues. The DNA of the CDR3 is TGTGCCAGCATCTCGTTCTACGAGCAGTACTCC. As protein: CASISFYEQYS.

This clonotype was recorded many times. The V and J genes are TRBV7-9 and TRBJ1-6, with TRBD1 as a possible D gene (5 bases). Trimming pared 2 bases from V and 7 bases from J, leaving 12 bases between. This CDR3 comprises 15 residues. Germline V CDR1 and CDR2: SEHNR, FQNEAQ (reference sequence). The CDR3 is CASSLYGGGNSPLHF. The CDR3, as DNA: TGTGCCAGCAGCTTATATGGGGGAGGGAATTCACCCCTCCACTTT.

This chain links TRBV10-2 with TRBJ2-7; 8 nucleotides line up with TRBD1. CDR1 is WSHSY and CDR2 is SAAADI in the germline V gene. This CDR3 spans 12 amino acids. For the CDR3, the DNA is TGCGCTGTGACAGGGGAAGGTTACGAGCAGTACTTC. Translated, it gives CAVTGEGYEQYF.

This clonotype turned up a few times. The chain is built from TRBV7-2 and TRBJ1-1; 8 bases line up with TRBD1. Germline V lookup: CDR1 SGHTA, CDR2 FQGNSA. The CDR3 length is 21 residues. V shed 2 bases and J 3 bases; nucleotides not matched to a gene: 23. CDR3 loop: CASSLILAQFWGDRGDTEAFF. The CDR3 DNA sequence: TGTGCCAGCAGCTTAATTCTAGCACAGTTCTGGGGAGACAGGGGTGACACTGAAGCTTTCTTT.

This clonotype was detected many times. The CDR3 protein is CASRSAGSGTEAFF. The CDR3 bases are TGTGCCAGCAGGTCGGCAGGGTCCGGCACTGAAGCTTTCTTT. This chain joins TRBV6-5 and TRBJ1-1; D is perhaps TRBD1 (5 bases). This CDR3 spans 14 amino acids. Trimming took off 6 bases at V and 4 bases at J, with 15 bases between the two ends. Germline CDR1 reads MNHEY; CDR2 reads SVGAGI.

This clonotype has ten or more counts. The chain joins TRBV24-1 to TRBJ2-1; TRBD2 might be the D (5 bases). Trimming removed 0 bases at V and 9 bases at J, with 8 bases between. Looked up from germline, CDR1 is KGHDR and CDR2 is SFDVKD. The CDR3 contains 13 residues. In nucleotides, the CDR3 is TGTGCCACCAGTGATTTGGGCCGGGGTGAGCAGTTCTTC. Translating gives CATSDLGRGEQFF.